One sample yielded the 26 T cell receptor beta chains listed below, sequenced in a study of regulatory T cells in long-lasting Graves disease. Time point here: newly diagnosed GD, antithyroid drugs for less than 3 months. PBMC-extracted RNA yielded the TCR library. Arm-PCR of CDR3 regions with iRepertoire HTBI primers generated TCR beta libraries. Using its own MiXCR run on the multiplex PCR reads, TCRdb lists one record per CDR3 protein. The data show 370,000 or so distinct CDR3 sequences, roughly 17% seen once. The same sample was also used in a study of T cells in Graves' hyperthyroidism and ophthalmopathy.

The sequencing used peripheral blood mononuclear cells (PBMCs), collected at new diagnosis, from a patient treated with antithyroid drugs. These receptors all come from a woman under 30 with Graves disease.

In its sample, this clonotype was seen many times. This rearrangement joins TRBV28 to TRBJ1-5; perhaps TRBD1 as D (6 bases). Deletions cut 2 bases from V and 0 bases from J, with 11 bases between. The germline V gene has CDR1 MDHEN and CDR2 SYDVKM. The CDR3 spans 16 residues. The CDR3 coding sequence is TGTGCCAGCAGTTTAGGAGGGGGTAATAGCAATCAGCCCCAGCATTTT. Translating it yields CASSLGGGNSNQPQHF.

This clonotype was seen a handful of times. This chain uses TRBV20-1 with TRBJ2-2, with D perhaps matching TRBD1 (6 bases). This CDR3 has 17 residues. Trimming shortened V by 5 bases and J by 0 bases, and 19 bases separated the two germline ends. The germline V gene has CDR1 DFQATT and CDR2 SNEGSKA (reference sequence). The CDR3 region is CSASDIQDRSNTGELFF. CDR3 in DNA: TGCAGTGCTTCTGATATTCAAGACAGGTCGAACACCGGGGAGCTGTTTTTT.

This clonotype was detected many times. This chain uses TRBV6-1 with TRBJ1-3; the D gene is possibly TRBD1 (6 bases). Germline loops: CDR1 MNHNS, CDR2 SASEGT. The CDR3 totals 17 residues. The V end lost 1 base, the J end lost 1 base, and 14 bases lay between the germline ends. Here the CDR3 DNA reads TGTGCCAGCAGTGAAGGGGCAGGGGTATGGTCTGGAAACACCATATATTTT. Protein product: CASSEGAGVWSGNTIYF.

This clonotype was recorded at least ten times. The chain combines TRBV10-1 with TRBJ1-2; a possible D gene is TRBD1 (6 bases). The CDR3 contains 15 residues. Germline assignment: CDR1 WNHNN and CDR2 SYGVQD (reference sequence). Trimming took 6 bases from V and 8 from J, leaving 22 bases between them. CDR3 nucleotides: TGCGCCAGCAGCGCCCTTCCAGGGGCCCTCGGCGGCTACACCTTC. Its protein product is CASSALPGALGGYTF.

The CDR3 spells CASSQSTDLGNIQYF. The CDR3 bases are TGTGCCAGCAGCCAAAGCACGGACCTTGGGAACATTCAGTACTTC. This rearrangement joins TRBV4-2 to TRBJ2-4; no reliable D call. CDR1 is LGHNA and CDR2 is YNFKEQ in the germline V gene. This CDR3 region has 15 residues. V dropped 2 bases and J dropped 7 bases, with 15 bases sitting between them.

This clonotype was counted between two and nine times. The CDR3 reads CASSSGTGGSDEQFF. The CDR3 nucleotides read TGTGCCAGCAGTTCCGGGACAGGGGGCTCGGATGAGCAGTTCTTC. The rearrangement uses TRBV6-2 or TRBV6-3 and TRBJ2-1, with TRBD1 matching over 12 bases. The CDR3 is made up of 15 amino acids. V dropped 4 bases and J dropped 8; count of bases not matched to a gene: 6. From germline, CDR1 is MNHEY and CDR2 SVGEGT.

This clonotype was observed many times. The rearrangement links TRBV4-2 to TRBJ2-3; D ambiguous. The CDR3 is 17 amino acids. V shed 0 bases and J shed 0 bases, with 13 bases lying between them. In germline, CDR1 is LGHNA, CDR2 YNFKEQ. CDR3 sequence reads: CASSQDPAALSTDTQYF. DNA of the CDR3: TGTGCCAGCAGCCAAGATCCGGCGGCCCTCAGCACAGATACGCAGTATTTT.

The rearrangement joins TRBV7-2 to TRBJ1-5; no clear D gene. This CDR3 is built from 14 residues. The V gene's germline CDR1 is SGHTA and CDR2 FQGNSA. V was pared by 1 base and J by 3 bases, with 7 bases between. In DNA form, the CDR3 reads TGTGCCAGCAGCTTAGGGGTAAACAATCAGCCCCAGCATTTT. It specifies CASSLGVNNQPQHF.

As for this clonotype: A much larger clone sits a single nucleotide away, making a read error possible. The CDR3 here is CASSTSTATGNTIYF. Written as DNA, the CDR3 is TGTGCCAGCAGCACATCGACAGCCACTGGAAACACCATATATTTT. The genes are TRBV9 and TRBJ1-3; tentatively, D is TRBD1 (5 bases). CDR1 is SGDLS and CDR2 is YYNGEE in the germline V gene. This CDR3 is 15 amino acids long. Trimming shortened V by 4 bases and J by 2 bases, and 13 bases separated the two germline ends.

This clonotype was seen at least ten times. CDR3 nucleotides: TGTGCCAGCAGGCAGGACAGGGTGAACACTGAAGCTTTCTTT. Protein product: CASRQDRVNTEAFF. V is TRBV5-6 and J is TRBJ1-1; 8 bases align to TRBD1. Germline lookup yields CDR1 SGHDT and CDR2 YYEEEE. The CDR3 consists of 14 residues. V lost 5 bases, J lost 0 bases, and 3 bases stayed unmatched. Looking up the rest from reference TRBV5-6 and TRBJ1-1 gives the full variable domain: DAGVTQSPTHLIKTRGQQVTLRCSPKSGHDTVSWYQQALGQGPQFIFQYYEEEERQRGNFPDRFSGHQFPNYSSELNVNALLLGDSALYLCASRQDRVNTEAFFGQGTRLTVV.

This clonotype was counted a few times. The J gene is TRBJ2-7, the V gene TRBV28; no clear D gene. The V gene lost 3 bases and the J gene lost 2 bases, with 5 bases spanning the gap. CDR3 size: 12 residues. The germline CDR1 and CDR2 sequences are MDHEN and SYDVKM. The CDR3 here is CASSFGPYEQYF. The CDR3 coding sequence is TGTGCCAGCAGTTTCGGGCCCTACGAGCAGTACTTC.

This clonotype was seen at least ten times. The chain combines TRBV3-1 with TRBJ2-7, with D maybe TRBD2 (6 bases). V was trimmed by 0 bases and J by 5 bases, leaving 17 bases between them. The germline V gene has CDR1 LGHDT and CDR2 YNNKEL (reference sequence). The CDR3 is 16 residues long. The CDR3 nucleotides are TGTGCCAGCAGCCAAGATCTCGGGAGTACTGCCAACGAGCAGTACTTC. Translated: CASSQDLGSTANEQYF.

This clonotype turned up a few times. The chain links TRBV6-1 to TRBJ1-2; 11 bases match TRBD1. The V and J ends lost 6 bases and 3 bases, in that order; junction bases with no gene match: 3. The CDR3 loop spans 14 amino acids. The germline gives CDR1 MNHNS, CDR2 SASEGT. CDR3 region: CASRPDRGHYGYTF. The CDR3 nucleotides are TGTGCCAGCAGGCCGGACAGGGGGCACTATGGCTACACCTTC.

In this sample, this clonotype turned up a few times. The chain couples TRBV12-3 or TRBV12-4 to TRBJ1-6; TRBD1 matches 11 bases. This CDR3 contains 18 residues. The junction had 7 bases not matched to a gene; V was cut back by 6 bases and J by 0 bases. The chain's CDR3 is CASSWDRGVLSYNSPLHF. CDR3 coding DNA: TGTGCCAGCAGCTGGGACAGGGGGGTACTCTCCTATAATTCACCCCTCCACTTT.

The table lists this clonotype with many counts. V gene TRBV24-1 combines with J gene TRBJ2-2; 9 nucleotides agree with TRBD1. The CDR3 is 16 amino acids. The junction had 4 bases not matched to a gene; V was cut back by 3 bases and J by 3 bases. In germline, CDR1 is KGHDR, CDR2 SFDVKD. The CDR3 coding sequence is TGTGCCACCAGTGATCCGGGACAGGGAGACACCGGGGAGCTGTTTTTT. The encoded protein is CATSDPGQGDTGELFF.

This clonotype was counted between two and nine times. In DNA form, the CDR3 reads TGTGCCAGTAGTATAGCCGGGACTAGCGGGAGGAGCTCCTACAATGAGCAGTTCTTC. Translating it yields CASSIAGTSGRSSYNEQFF. The chain carries TRBV19 and TRBJ2-1, with 15 bases that match TRBD2. The junction had 4 bases not matched to a gene; V was cut back by 1 base and J by 0 bases. Germline CDR1 and CDR2: LNHDA and SQIVND (reference sequence). CDR3 size: 19 residues. Looking up the rest from reference TRBV19 and TRBJ2-1 gives the full variable domain: DGGITQSPKYLFRKEGQNVTLSCEQNLNHDAMYWYRQDPGQGLRLIYYSQIVNDFQKGDIAEGYSVSREKKESFPLTVTSAQKNPTAFYLCASSIAGTSGRSSYNEQFFGPGTRLTVL.

This clonotype occurred many times. The chain links TRBV2 to TRBJ1-5; 7 bases line up with TRBD1. After removal of 5 bases from V and 3 bases from J, the junction contained 4 bases not matched to a gene. Germline values: CDR1 SNHLY, CDR2 FYNNEI. The CDR3 covers 14 residues. Here the CDR3 reads CASSWTGSNQPQHF. CDR3 DNA sequence: TGTGCCAGCAGTTGGACAGGATCCAATCAGCCCCAGCATTTT. Filled out from reference TRBV2 and TRBJ1-5, the complete variable domain reads EPEVTQTPSHQVTQMGQEVILRCVPISNHLYFYWYRQILGQKVEFLVSFYNNEISEKSEIFDDQFSVERPDGSNFTLKIRSTKLEDSAMYFCASSWTGSNQPQHFGDGTRLSIL.

This chain uses TRBV12-3 or TRBV12-4 with TRBJ2-3; 12 bases align to TRBD2. Matching the DNA end better, TRBJ2-7 makes the J call doubtful. This CDR3 spans 17 amino acids. This CDR3 reads CASSFRLAGDFLGEQYF. The CDR3 DNA sequence: TGTGCCAGCAGTTTCAGACTAGCGGGGGACTTCTTGGGAGAGCAGTACTTC.

The rearrangement uses TRBV27 and TRBJ2-2, with 10 bases fitting TRBD2. V was pared by 2 bases and J by 3 bases, with 6 bases of the junction left unmatched. Germline V gene sequence: CDR1 MNHEY, CDR2 SMNVEV (reference sequence). CDR3 length: 17 amino acids. The CDR3 DNA reads TGTGCCAGCAGTTTAGGGGCTAGCGGGGGTGACACCGGGGAGCTGTTTTTT. Protein: CASSLGASGGDTGELFF.

The chain recombines TRBV3-1 with TRBJ2-7; no reliable D call. Trimming left V 4 bases short and J 3 bases short, with 10 bases between. The germline V gene encodes CDR1 LGHDT and CDR2 YNNKEL (reference sequence). The CDR3 loop spans 13 amino acids. The CDR3, as DNA: TGTGCCAGCAGCCCCGACGTTCACTACGAGCAGTACTTC. It is translated as CASSPDVHYEQYF.

This clonotype was counted ten times or more. The V and J genes are TRBV7-9 and TRBJ2-2, with D hard to call. CDR3 length: 15 residues. Germline lookup yields CDR1 SEHNR and CDR2 FQNEAQ (reference sequence). V shed 0 bases and J shed 0 bases, with 5 bases lying between them. The CDR3 DNA follows: TGTGCCAGCAGCTTAGCGGGCGCGAACACCGGGGAGCTGTTTTTT. Amino acid sequence: CASSLAGANTGELFF. Full variable domain (remainder filled in from reference TRBV7-9 and TRBJ2-2): DTGVSQNPRHKITKRGQNVTFRCDPISEHNRLYWYRQTLGQGPEFLTYFQNEAQLEKSRLLSDRFSAERPKGSFSTLEIQRTEQGDSAMYLCASSLAGANTGELFFGEGSRLTVL.

This clonotype was detected ten times or more. The rearrangement joins TRBV5-8 to TRBJ2-7; the match to TRBD1 covers 9 bases. There are 15 residues in the CDR3. The J segment lost 2 bases and the V segment lost 4 bases, leaving 7 bases of the junction unmatched. Germline CDR1 is SGHTS and CDR2 is YDEGEE. The CDR3 protein is CASSRDRVQAYEQYF. The DNA of the CDR3 is TGTGCCAGCAGCCGGGACAGGGTGCAGGCCTACGAGCAGTACTTC.

There are many counts of this clonotype. The chain joins TRBV20-1 to TRBJ2-3; TRBD2 agrees at 7 bases. The J segment lost 0 bases and the V segment lost 3 bases, leaving 6 bases of the junction unmatched. CDR3 length: 15 residues. Per germline, CDR1 DFQATT and CDR2 SNEGSKA (reference sequence). CDR3 amino acids: CSASLPSGSTDTQYF. CDR3 sequence (DNA): TGCAGTGCTAGTCTCCCTAGCGGAAGCACAGATACGCAGTATTTT.

This clonotype was seen at least ten times. CDR3 DNA sequence: TGTGCCAGCAGCTCGCGGCGGAACACTGAAGCTTTCTTT. This gives the protein CASSSRRNTEAFF. The chain is built from TRBV6-2 or TRBV6-3 and TRBJ1-1; D uncertain. Trimming removed 6 bases from V and 1 base from J, with 9 bases in between. The length of the CDR3 is 13 residues. Germline loops: CDR1 MNHEY, CDR2 SVGEGT.

The chain combines TRBV6-2 or TRBV6-3 with TRBJ1-2; TRBD1 matches 7 bases. J lost 4 bases, V lost 9 bases, and 17 bases had no gene match. The CDR3 is 16 amino acids. Per germline, CDR1 MNHEY and CDR2 SVGEGT. Written as DNA, the CDR3 is TGTGCCAGTAGATACAGGGGAGGGTATTTAGTCTATGGCTACACCTTC. Protein product: CASRYRGGYLVYGYTF.

This clonotype appeared many times. This chain joins TRBV6-5 and TRBJ2-1, with D possibly TRBD2 on 6 matching bases. Germline loops: CDR1 MNHEY, CDR2 SVGAGI. The CDR3 has 14 amino acids. V lost 0 bases and J 8 bases, leaving 11 bases between the germline ends. CDR3 DNA sequence: TGTGCCAGCAGTTACTCCCCTAGCGTTGATGAGCAGTTCTTC. Amino acid sequence: CASSYSPSVDEQFF.